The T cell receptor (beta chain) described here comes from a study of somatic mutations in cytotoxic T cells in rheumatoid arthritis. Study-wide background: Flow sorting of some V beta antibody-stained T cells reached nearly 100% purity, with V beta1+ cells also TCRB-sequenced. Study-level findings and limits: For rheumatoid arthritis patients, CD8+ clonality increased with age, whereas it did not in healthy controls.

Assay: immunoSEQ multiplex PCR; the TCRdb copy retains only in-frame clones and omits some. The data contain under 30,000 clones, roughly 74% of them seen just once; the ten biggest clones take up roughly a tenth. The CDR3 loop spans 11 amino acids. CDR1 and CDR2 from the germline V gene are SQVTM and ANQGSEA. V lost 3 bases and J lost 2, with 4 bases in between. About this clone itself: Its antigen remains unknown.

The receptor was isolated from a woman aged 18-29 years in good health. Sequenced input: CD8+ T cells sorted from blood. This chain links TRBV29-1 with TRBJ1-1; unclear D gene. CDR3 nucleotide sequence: TGCAGCGTTGAGGACAACACTGAAGCTTTCTTT. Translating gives CSVEDNTEAFF.